This TCR beta chain came from a study of cytomegalovirus exposure and HLA in healthy donors. Whole-study findings and limits: Association with HLA alleles at 0.05 false discovery rate was found for around 17,000 TCR beta sequences in a later analysis.

The germline V gene encodes CDR1 MGHDK and CDR2 SYGVNS. CDR3 length equals 14 residues. Germline trimming cut 5 bases from V and 3 bases from J; bases unmatched to any gene: 6. A note on this clone: As yet, its antigen is unknown.

The PCR ran on 60 Vbeta and 13 Jbeta primers. Repertoires were generated with immunoSEQ multiplex PCR, while TCRdb's copy carries only in-frame clones and drops some. The table lists some 140,000 clones, 60% to 85% of them singletons. Sequenced material: PBMCs. The rearrangement joins TRBV25-1 to TRBJ1-2, with 7 bases fitting TRBD1. The receptor's source is a female donor in good health and CMV-seropositive. This chain's CDR3 is CASSFLGTDYGYTF. CDR3 DNA sequence: TGTGCCAGCAGTTTCCTTGGGACAGACTATGGCTACACCTTC.